The text below deals with one TCR beta chain. Its antigen specificity is not known. Base qualities are not provided; no much larger clone lies one nucleotide away. This entry is derived from a study of long-term antiretroviral therapy in people with HIV (dated by TCRdb to between 2021 and 2024). Regarding the complete study: The earliest samples were collected about a decade before the 2015 WHO recommendation for immediate ART, when ART was typically delayed until CD4 counts fell. A retrospective serial study tested whether ART initiation and durable HIV suppression were associated with changes in peripheral blood TRB repertoire composition and diversity. A total of around 200 cryopreserved PBMC samples were contributed to the cohort by 30 adults with confirmed HIV infection, with samples collected serially over a mean of roughly six years (range 1-12). Among the 25 to 35 participants with HIV, approximately 10 were female. No cross-contamination during QIAcube processing was seen in test extractions of a monoclonal T-cell line run alongside roughly 35 polyclonal samples. What the research found in general, with its limitations: A significant increase in TRB diversity was found to be associated with ART initiation, although TRB diversity was observed to remain significantly below that of transplant donor controls even after long-term ART. CDR3 length ranges in HIV repertoires were narrower than in controls, and network structure suggested an antigen-experienced repertoire with only a slight naive shift after ART. The samples span the years 2004 to 2017, and the ART regimens used at that time may not be as effective as current regimens. Limited PBMC availability meant only the TCR beta chain was sequenced, without alpha chain pairing. The repertoire was dominated across all time points by expanded TRB clones identified before ART initiation, although this dominance was seen to fluctuate and to decrease in many PLHIV after ART. Inferences about post-ART repertoire changes are limited because no data were available on ART adherence, viral resistance or therapy changes. Because pre-ART samples had limited cell numbers, unsorted PBMC were profiled rather than sorted CD4+ and CD8+ T cells.

Sequencing of the TRB variable region was done with the immunoSEQ hsTCRB v3.0 assay at survey level resolution. TRB sequencing targeted a depth of 40,000-50,000 T-cell genomes per sample. An Illumina MiSeq with a v3 150-cycle kit was used to sequence the pooled TRB libraries. For the original study's pipeline: Repertoire analysis was performed in R inside a reproducible Nextflow workflow that covered QC, data transformation and analysis. LymphoSeq2, an R package for AIRR-Seq data exploration, was used to implement custom analyses. Several samples that yielded fewer than 5000 total TRB sequences were excluded, so that around 190 HIV repertoires were analyzed. Among the approximately 190 retained HIV repertoires, about 59 were collected before ART initiation and 129 were collected after ART initiation. Repertoires were downsampled to 5000 TRB nucleotide sequences, with summary statistics averaged over 100 downsampling iterations. The analysis kept only TRB sequences whose CDR3 regions were at least seven amino acids long. Diversity was measured with a Shannon entropy-derived clonality score and the Gini coefficient. In the repertoire networks, any two of the top 5000 CDR3 amino acid sequences were connected whenever the two sequences differed by an edit distance of one. For TRB CDR3 amino acid sequences, GLIPH2 was used to predict antigen specificity groups and MHC restriction. To flag known associations with CMV, EBV, HIV or tissue antigens, CDR3 amino acid sequences were compared against VDJdb and McPAS-TCR. Pre-ART, post-ART and control groups were compared with Wilcoxon signed-rank tests and Holm-Bonferroni correction. TCRdb provides this immuneACCESS table in a form limited to in-frame rearrangements. Some clones are lacking; in checked studies, under half of them reflect an unresolved V gene, and why the rest are absent is not known. V, J and clone size reflect that table, while D and trimming were determined from the DNA. The sample includes about 5,600 clones, with 78% observed a single time. The top ten hold roughly a tenth of the sample.

Inclusion was restricted to participants for whom at least one PBMC sample before ART initiation and at least two post-ART samples were available. Treatment was received in the United States of America by all participants with HIV. Before DNA extraction, cryopreserved samples containing 1-10 million PBMC were thawed and washed. At the time of the earliest PBMC sample, participants with HIV were aged between about 23 and 54 years. PBMC samples were contributed by each participant from 1-4 timepoints before ART initiation and 2-8 timepoints after ART initiation, with a median of 7 samples. For every participant, serial HIV viral load, CD4+ T-cell count, ART history and demographic data were obtained. Genomic DNA was extracted from unsorted PBMC with a Qiagen kit on a QIAcube, with processing performed in batches of 12 samples. Sequences were derived from unsorted PBMCs, sampled 1.8 years before starting antiretroviral therapy. This TCR was sampled from a man aged 40-49 years with HIV.

CDR3 protein: CASSAGQGGYEQYF. DNA sequence: TGTGCCAGCAGTGCCGGACAGGGCGGTTACGAGCAGTACTTC. In this chain, TRBV6-5 is recombined with TRBJ2-7; a stretch of 8 junction bases matches TRBD1. Germline trimming: 5 bases from V, 4 bases from J; junction bases outside gene matches: 7. The germline V gene sets CDR1 to MNHEY and CDR2 to SVGAGI. From cysteine to phenylalanine, the CDR3 is 14 amino acids long. Kept here is only the CDR3 DNA, which spans 42 bases and is read in frame from base 1.